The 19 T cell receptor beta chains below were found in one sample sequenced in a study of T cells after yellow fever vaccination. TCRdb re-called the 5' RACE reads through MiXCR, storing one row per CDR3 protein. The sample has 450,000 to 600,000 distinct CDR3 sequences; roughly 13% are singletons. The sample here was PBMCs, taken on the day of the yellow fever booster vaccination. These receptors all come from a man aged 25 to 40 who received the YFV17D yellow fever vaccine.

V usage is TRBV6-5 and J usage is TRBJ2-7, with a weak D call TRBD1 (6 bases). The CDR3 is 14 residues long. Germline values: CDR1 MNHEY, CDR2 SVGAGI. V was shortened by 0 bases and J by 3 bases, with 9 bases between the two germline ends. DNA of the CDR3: TGTGCCAGCAGTTACTCCCAACAGGGCTACGAGCAGTACTTC. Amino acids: CASSYSQQGYEQYF.

The CDR3 DNA reads as TGTGCCAGCAGGGCGGGAGGGCGACGGGAGACCCAGTACTTC. Protein: CASRAGGRRETQYF. The V gene is TRBV12-3 or TRBV12-4, the J gene TRBJ2-5; TRBD2 agrees at 9 bases. The junction had 7 bases not matched to a gene; V was cut back by 6 bases and J by 5 bases. The CDR3 sequence is 14 residues long.

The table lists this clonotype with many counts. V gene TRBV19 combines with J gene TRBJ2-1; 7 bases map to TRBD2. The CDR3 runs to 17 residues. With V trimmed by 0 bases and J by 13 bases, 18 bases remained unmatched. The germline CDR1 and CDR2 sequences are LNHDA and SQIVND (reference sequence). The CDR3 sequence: CASSIDLERGTMSRQFF. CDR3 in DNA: TGTGCCAGTAGTATAGATCTTGAGCGGGGCACAATGAGCAGACAGTTCTTC.

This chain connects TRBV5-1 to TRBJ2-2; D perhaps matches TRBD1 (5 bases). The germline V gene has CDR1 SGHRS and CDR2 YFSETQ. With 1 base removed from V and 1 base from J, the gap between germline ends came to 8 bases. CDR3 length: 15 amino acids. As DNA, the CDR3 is TGCGCCAGCAGCTTGTGGGGCAGGAACACCGGGGAGCTGTTTTTT. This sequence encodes CASSLWGRNTGELFF. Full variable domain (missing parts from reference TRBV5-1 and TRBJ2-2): KAGVTQTPRYLIKTRGQQVTLSCSPISGHRSVSWYQQTPGQGLQFLFEYFSETQRNKGNFPGRFSGRQFSNSRSEMNVSTLELGDSALYLCASSLWGRNTGELFFGEGSRLTVL.

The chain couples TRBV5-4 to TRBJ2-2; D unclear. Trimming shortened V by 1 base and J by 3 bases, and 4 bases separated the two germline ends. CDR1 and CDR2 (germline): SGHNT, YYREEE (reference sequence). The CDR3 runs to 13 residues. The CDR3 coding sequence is TGTGCCAGCAGCTTGTCTGACACCGGGGAGCTGTTTTTT. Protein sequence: CASSLSDTGELFF.

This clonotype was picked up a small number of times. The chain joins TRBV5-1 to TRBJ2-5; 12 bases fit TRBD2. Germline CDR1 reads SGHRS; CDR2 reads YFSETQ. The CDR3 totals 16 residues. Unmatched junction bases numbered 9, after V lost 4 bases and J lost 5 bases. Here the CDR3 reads CASSASGRASSETQYF. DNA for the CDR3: TGCGCCAGCAGCGCTAGCGGGAGGGCCAGTTCGGAGACCCAGTACTTC.

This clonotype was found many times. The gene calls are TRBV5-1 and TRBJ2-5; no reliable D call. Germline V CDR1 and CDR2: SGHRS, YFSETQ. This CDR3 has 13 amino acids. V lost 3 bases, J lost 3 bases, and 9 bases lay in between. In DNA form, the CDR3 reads TGCGCCAGCAGCTATCAGACTGAAGAGACCCAGTACTTC. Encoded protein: CASSYQTEETQYF.

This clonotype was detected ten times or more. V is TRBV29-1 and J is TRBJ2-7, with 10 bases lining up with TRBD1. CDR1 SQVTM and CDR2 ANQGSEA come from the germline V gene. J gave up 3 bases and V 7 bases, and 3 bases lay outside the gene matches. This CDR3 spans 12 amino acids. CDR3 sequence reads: CSAGTGDYEQYF. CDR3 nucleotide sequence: TGCAGCGCTGGGACAGGGGACTACGAGCAGTACTTC.

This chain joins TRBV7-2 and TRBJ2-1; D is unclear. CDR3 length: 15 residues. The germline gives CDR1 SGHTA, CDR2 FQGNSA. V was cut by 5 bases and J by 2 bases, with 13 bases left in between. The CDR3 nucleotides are TGTGCCAGCAGCCTGAGCCGAAACCCCTACAATGAGCAGTTCTTC. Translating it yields CASSLSRNPYNEQFF.

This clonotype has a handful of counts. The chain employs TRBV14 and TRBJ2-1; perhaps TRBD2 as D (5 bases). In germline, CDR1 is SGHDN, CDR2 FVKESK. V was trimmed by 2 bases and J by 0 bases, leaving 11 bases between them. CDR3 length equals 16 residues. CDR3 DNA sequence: TGTGCCAGCAGCCAACAGGTGGGGAGCTCCTACAATGAGCAGTTCTTC. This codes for CASSQQVGSSYNEQFF.

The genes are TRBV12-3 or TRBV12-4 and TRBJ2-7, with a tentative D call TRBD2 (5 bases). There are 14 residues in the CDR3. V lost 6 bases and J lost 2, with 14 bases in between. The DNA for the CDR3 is TGTGCCAGCAGCACAACTAGGGCCCCCTACGAGCAGTACTTC. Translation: CASSTTRAPYEQYF.

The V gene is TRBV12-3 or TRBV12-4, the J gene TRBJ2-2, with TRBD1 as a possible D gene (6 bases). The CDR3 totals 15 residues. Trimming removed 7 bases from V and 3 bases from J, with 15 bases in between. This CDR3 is CASTLTHRDTGELFF. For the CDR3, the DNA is TGTGCCAGCACCCTAACCCACAGGGACACCGGGGAGCTGTTTTTT.

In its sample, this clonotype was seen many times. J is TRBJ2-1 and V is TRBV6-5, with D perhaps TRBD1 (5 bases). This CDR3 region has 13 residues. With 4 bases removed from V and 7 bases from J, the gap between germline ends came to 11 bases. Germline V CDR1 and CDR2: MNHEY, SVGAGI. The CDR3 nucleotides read TGTGCCAGCAGTTTAGGACACCTTAATGAGCAGTTCTTC. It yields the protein CASSLGHLNEQFF.

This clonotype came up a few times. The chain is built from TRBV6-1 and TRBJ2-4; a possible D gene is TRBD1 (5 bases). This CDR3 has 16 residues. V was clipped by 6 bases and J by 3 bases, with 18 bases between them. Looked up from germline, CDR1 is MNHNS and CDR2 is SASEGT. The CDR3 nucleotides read TGTGCCAGCAGCCCTACCTTTGGGGCACACAAAAACATTCAGTACTTC. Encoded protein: CASSPTFGAHKNIQYF.

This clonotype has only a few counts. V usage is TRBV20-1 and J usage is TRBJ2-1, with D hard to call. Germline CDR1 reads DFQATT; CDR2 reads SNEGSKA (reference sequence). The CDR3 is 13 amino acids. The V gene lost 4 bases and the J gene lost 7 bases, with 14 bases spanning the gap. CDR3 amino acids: CSATQSAINEQFF. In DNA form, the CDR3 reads TGCAGTGCTACCCAATCGGCGATTAATGAGCAGTTCTTC.

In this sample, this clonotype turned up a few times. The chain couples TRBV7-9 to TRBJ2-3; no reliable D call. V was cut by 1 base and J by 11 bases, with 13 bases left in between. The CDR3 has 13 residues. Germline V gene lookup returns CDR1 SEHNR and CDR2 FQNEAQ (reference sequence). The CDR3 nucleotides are TGTGCCAGCAGCTTAGACAGTACCCCTCGGCAGTATTTT. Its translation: CASSLDSTPRQYF.

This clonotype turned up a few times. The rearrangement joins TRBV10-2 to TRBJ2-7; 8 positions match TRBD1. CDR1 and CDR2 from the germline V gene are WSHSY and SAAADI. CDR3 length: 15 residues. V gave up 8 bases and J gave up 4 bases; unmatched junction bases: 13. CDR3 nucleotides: TGCGCCAGCGCCGGGCCCGAACAGGGGGTATACGAGCAGTACTTC. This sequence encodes CASAGPEQGVYEQYF.

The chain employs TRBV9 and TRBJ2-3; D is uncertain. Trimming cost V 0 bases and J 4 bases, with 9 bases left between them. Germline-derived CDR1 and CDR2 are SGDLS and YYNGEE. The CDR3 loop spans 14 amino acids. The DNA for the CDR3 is TGTGCCAGCAGCGTAGGAGTGGATCCAGATACGCAGTATTTT. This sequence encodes CASSVGVDPDTQYF.

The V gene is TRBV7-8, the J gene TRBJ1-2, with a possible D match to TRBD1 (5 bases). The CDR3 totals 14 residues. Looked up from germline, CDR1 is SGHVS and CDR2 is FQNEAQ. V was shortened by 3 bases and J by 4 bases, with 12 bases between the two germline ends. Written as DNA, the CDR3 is TGTGCCAGCAGCTTCTTTGACAGTTCCTATGGCTACACCTTC. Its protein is CASSFFDSSYGYTF.